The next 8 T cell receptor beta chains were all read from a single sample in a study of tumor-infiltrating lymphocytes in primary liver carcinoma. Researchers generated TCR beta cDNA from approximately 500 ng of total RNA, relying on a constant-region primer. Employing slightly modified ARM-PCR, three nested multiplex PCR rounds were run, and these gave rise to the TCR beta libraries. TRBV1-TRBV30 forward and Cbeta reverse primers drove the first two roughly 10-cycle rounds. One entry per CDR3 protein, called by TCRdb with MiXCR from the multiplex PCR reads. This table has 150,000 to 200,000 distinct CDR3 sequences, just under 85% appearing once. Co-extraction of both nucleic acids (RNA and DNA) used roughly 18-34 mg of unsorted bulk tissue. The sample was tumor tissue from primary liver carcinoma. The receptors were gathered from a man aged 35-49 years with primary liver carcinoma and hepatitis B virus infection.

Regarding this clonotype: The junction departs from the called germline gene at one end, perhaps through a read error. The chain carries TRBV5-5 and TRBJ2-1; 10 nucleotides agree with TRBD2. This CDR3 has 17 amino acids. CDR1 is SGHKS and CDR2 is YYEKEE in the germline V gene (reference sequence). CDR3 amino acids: CASSQALGLAGENEQLF. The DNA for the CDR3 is TGTGCCAGCAGCCAGGCTCTAGGCCTAGCGGGAGAAAATGAGCAGTTGTTC.

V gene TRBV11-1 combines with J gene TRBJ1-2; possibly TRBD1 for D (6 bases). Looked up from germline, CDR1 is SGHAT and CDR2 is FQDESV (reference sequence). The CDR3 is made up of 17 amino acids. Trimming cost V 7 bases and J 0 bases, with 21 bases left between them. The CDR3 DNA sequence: TGTGCCAGCAACCGAACCGGGACATTAATAACTAACTATGGCTACACCTTC. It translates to CASNRTGTLITNYGYTF.

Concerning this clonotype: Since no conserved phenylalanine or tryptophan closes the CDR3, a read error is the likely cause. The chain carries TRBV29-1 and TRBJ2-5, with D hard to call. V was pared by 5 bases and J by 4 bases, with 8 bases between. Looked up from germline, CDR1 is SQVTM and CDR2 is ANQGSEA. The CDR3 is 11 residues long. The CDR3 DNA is TGCAGCGTTATATTGGGAGAGACCCAGTACCTC. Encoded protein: CSVILGETQYL.

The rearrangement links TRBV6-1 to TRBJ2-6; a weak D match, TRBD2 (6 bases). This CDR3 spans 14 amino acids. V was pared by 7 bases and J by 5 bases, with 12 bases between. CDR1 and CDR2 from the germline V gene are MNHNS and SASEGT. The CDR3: CASIAGMWANVLTF. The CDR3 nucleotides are TGTGCCAGCATTGCGGGGATGTGGGCCAACGTCCTGACTTTC.

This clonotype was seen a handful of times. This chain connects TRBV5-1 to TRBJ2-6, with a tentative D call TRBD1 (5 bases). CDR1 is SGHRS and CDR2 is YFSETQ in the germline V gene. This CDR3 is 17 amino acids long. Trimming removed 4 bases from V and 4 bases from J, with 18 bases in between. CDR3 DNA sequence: TGCGCCAGCAGCAGTGACAGCCCTCAAGCCGGGGCCAACGTCCTGACTTTC. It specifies CASSSDSPQAGANVLTF.

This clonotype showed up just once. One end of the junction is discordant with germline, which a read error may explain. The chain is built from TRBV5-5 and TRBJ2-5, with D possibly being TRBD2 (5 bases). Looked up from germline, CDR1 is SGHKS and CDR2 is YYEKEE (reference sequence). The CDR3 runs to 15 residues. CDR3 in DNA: TGTACCAGCAGCTTGGAATCAGGTCCTAGGGAGTCCCAGTACTTC. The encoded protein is CTSSLESGPRESQYF.

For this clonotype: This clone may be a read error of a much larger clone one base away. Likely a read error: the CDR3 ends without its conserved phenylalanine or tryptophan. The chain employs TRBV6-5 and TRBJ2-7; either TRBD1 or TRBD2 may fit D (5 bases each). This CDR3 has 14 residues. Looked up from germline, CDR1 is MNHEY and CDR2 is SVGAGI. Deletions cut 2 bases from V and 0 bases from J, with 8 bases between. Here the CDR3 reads CASSYGTSSYEQYS. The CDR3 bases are TGTGCCAGCAGTTACGGGACCAGCTCCTACGAGCAGTACTCC.

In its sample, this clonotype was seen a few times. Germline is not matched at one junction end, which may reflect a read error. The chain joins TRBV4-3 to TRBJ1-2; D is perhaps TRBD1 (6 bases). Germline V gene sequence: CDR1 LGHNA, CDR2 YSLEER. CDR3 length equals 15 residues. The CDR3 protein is CASSQDTQGPHGYTF. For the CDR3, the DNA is TGTGCCAGCAGCCAAGATACGCAGGGGCCTCATGGCTACACCTTC.